This T cell receptor beta chain originates from a study of identical twins (dated by TCRdb to 2016 to 2017). Broadly, across the study: To test whether fetal clonotypes persist, this study deep-sequenced TCR alpha and beta repertoires from monozygotic twins, from unrelated adults of various ages, and from cord blood. To rule out contamination, the twin experiments were replicated at different times with different library preparation protocols.

Preparation of the library involved 5' RACE. Sequencing took place on an Illumina HiSeq 2000. Template switching introduced a universal primer binding site; the final cDNA contained a unique molecular identifier, enabling accurate counting of TCR cDNA molecules. Specific primers in the conserved constant-segment region were used to synthesize first-strand cDNA for TCR alpha and beta chains. To control for contamination, each cDNA library was double barcoded with a SMART-Mk sample barcode plus Illumina barcodes. TruSeq adapter sequences and Illumina sample barcodes were added in two successive PCR steps. The TCR alpha and beta cDNA libraries were sequenced on the Illumina HiSeq platform using custom primers. As for the original processing: Raw reads were processed with MiGEC to extract unique molecular identifiers, and MiXCR was used to determine CDR3 positions. Recombination models were inferred per individual with the repgenHMM and IGoR tools using an EM algorithm. The tcR package in R was used for shared clonotype analysis, with sharing normalized by the product of cloneset sizes. To study raw recombination without the effects of thymic and clonal selection, out-of-frame nonproductive sequences were analyzed. TCRdb handled the public reads itself, with Q25 trimming in fastp and clone calling in MiXCR, and kept productive beta chains. Every entry covers one CDR3 protein and lists the most common genes and DNA from its rows. These V and J calls are TCRdb output, not the study's own analysis. A total of about 570,000 distinct CDR3 sequences appear in this sample, around 9.6% of them only once. The top ten clones comprise under 3.5% of the sample.

Trimmed from V: 5 bases; trimmed from J: 5 bases; junction bases lacking a gene match: 8. The germline V gene specifies SGHAT as CDR1 and FQNNGV as CDR2. The CDR3 goes from the cysteine to the phenylalanine over 14 residues. Only the CDR3 DNA stays, 42 bases, in frame from base 1. The paper as a whole reports these results and caveats: Invariant T cells such as MAIT and iNKT could partly confound zero-insertion analyses, though diverse VJ usage argued against this for most clonotypes. Because the same donors could not be followed over many years, the conclusions depended on cross-sectional statistical analysis. Fewer insertions were carried by abundant cord blood beta clonotypes; a weaker similar trend was observed in young adult naive repertoires, while no such trend was observed in memory repertoires. Recombination models systematically underestimated out-of-frame TCR alpha sharing in monozygotic twins but agreed with sharing between unrelated individuals. In beta out-of-frame sequences, excess twin sharing was weaker, because having fewer shared sequences lowered the signal-to-noise ratio. Compared with coincidental sharing between unrelated individuals, an excess of low generation-probability sequences was observed among out-of-frame TCR alpha sequences shared between twins.

This clonotype was picked up many times. What this receptor recognizes is not known. One base away there is no much larger clone; base qualities are not given. Only healthy Caucasian donors were included. The twin cohort comprised three pairs of female monozygotic twins, all aged roughly 18 to 30 years. The RNA used for TCR libraries was isolated from peripheral blood mononuclear cells. The same data also went into a second study, on yellow fever vaccine responses in identical twins. The second paper states: The authors reported that the T cell response to vaccination in identical twins appeared partly convergent and partly personalized. The study precisely tracked vaccine-responding T cell clones in identical twins.

The chain couples TRBV11-2 to TRBJ2-5, with 7 bases in between that match TRBD2. The sequencing input was PBMCs. The sequence came from a woman younger than 35 in good health. For the CDR3, the sequence is CASSKQTAGETQYF. The nucleotide sequence is given as TGTGCCAGCAGCAAGCAGACAGCGGGGGAGACCCAGTACTTC.